This entry is about one T cell receptor (beta chain). Its antigen has not been determined. Base qualities are not provided; no much larger clone lies one nucleotide away. Using the deep immunoSEQ assay, TCR CDR3 regions were amplified from genomic DNA by multiplex PCR. Extracted genomic DNA from each cell subset was spread evenly across all wells of several immunoSEQ 96-well plates, with each plate serving as a replicate. For sorted subsets, 200 to 250 ng of genomic DNA, equivalent to around 30,000 T cell genomes, went into each replicate PCR. The purified libraries were quantified using a Qubit 3.0 fluorometer, sized with a Bioanalyzer 2100, and then quantified again using the KAPA Library Quantification kit. Every immunoSEQ 96-well plate was sequenced on a separate single-read 150-cycle Illumina NextSeq 550 flow cell. The study's own analysis went as follows. Because the immunoSEQ output included only junctional sequences and no quality scores, the filtering could not be the same as the filtering used for full-length reads. Sequences were annotated with PyIR, a Python wrapper for IgBLAST v1.9, using IMGT germline references to assign V/J genes and CDR3. Reads were removed for weak V/J assignments (E-value above 1e-6), missing CDR3, stop codons, out-of-frame junctions, or ambiguous translated residues. V3J clonotypes were defined as sequences sharing the same inferred V gene, J gene, and CDR3 amino acid sequence. Percentage overlap between repertoires was computed as shared unique clonotypes divided by the size of the smaller repertoire. Richness of each repertoire was evaluated using RTK rarefaction, the Chao1 estimator, and Recon v2.1 estimates of unobserved clonotypes. For all TCRbeta clonotypes obtained by the gDNA method from several donors, generation probabilities were computed with OLGA. TCRdb provides this immuneACCESS table in a form limited to in-frame rearrangements. Some clones are lacking; in checked studies, under half of them reflect an unresolved V gene, and why the rest are absent is not known. V, J and clone size derive from that table, while D and trimming were established from the DNA sequence. The sample includes 100,000 or so clones, with roughly two thirds observed a single time. The top ten clonotypes cover roughly 24% of the sample.

This sample is part of a study of shared clonotypes between healthy human individuals (dated by TCRdb to 2018 to 2020). Some background on the complete study: A few men and a couple of women, aged 18 to 49 years, made up the cohort. For each donor, CD4 naive and CD4 memory were each run on three plates, CD8 naive on two plates, and CD8 memory on one plate. Blood TCR repertoires of five healthy adults were deeply sequenced to estimate repertoire size and the extent of clonotype sharing between individuals. Libraries were prepared and TCR repertoires were sequenced by different laboratories using diverse techniques, in order to increase sequencing depth and limit assay-specific biases. Each donor's leukapheresis produced roughly between about 0.9 and 9.5 billion PBMCs. On the study overall, not on this receptor specifically: Rarefaction of sorted-subset datasets indicated incomplete sequencing despite the large sequencing depth. Based on pairwise subsampling, the degree of clonotype sharing among donors was expected to be affected by sequencing depth. Sampling was restricted to blood, and TCR repertoires in tissues likely differ from the TCR repertoires found in blood. Compared with non-shared clonotypes, clonotypes shared by all four sorted-subset donors had higher generation probabilities. Estimated clonotype richness was generally larger for naive than for memory subsets. Sharing across a handful of donors was observed for about 5% of naive CD4, over 3% of naive CD8, 2.3% of memory CD4, and roughly 0.4% of memory CD8 clonotypes. The small number of donors limited the genetic and exposure-history diversity represented.

Healthy HIV-negative adults with no recently reported acute infections or vaccinations were included as donors. Only Caucasian adults living in Nashville, Tennessee, USA were represented among the donors. CD8 memory samples consisted of magnetically selected CD45RO+ cells combined with CCR7-negative CD45RA+ effector memory (TemRA) cells. Blood was collected by leukapheresis, and PBMCs were isolated by Ficoll-Histopaque density gradient centrifugation and then cryopreserved in liquid nitrogen vapor phase. Purity and quantity of every magnetically sorted T cell population were checked by analytical flow cytometry. Each sorted fraction had its genomic DNA isolated and then quantified by UV absorbance on a Nanodrop 2000c. Counted from cysteine to phenylalanine, this CDR3 has 14 amino acids. Only CDR3 DNA remains: 42 bases, in frame from the first base. The germline V gene (reference sequence) specifies SGHAT as CDR1 and FQDESV as CDR2. Germline trimming amounts to 4 bases on V and 7 bases on J, with 7 as the count of junction bases outside the gene matches.

This TCR derives from a woman aged 30 to 39 in good health. The rearranged chain carries TRBV11-1 and TRBJ2-7; a stretch of 10 junction bases matches TRBD1. Input material: memory CD8+ T cells sorted from blood. The sample's cell subset or site, from its label and the paper: CD45RO+ cells pooled with CCR7-negative TemRA cells. The CDR3 region: CASSSGTGAREQYF. The DNA reads TGTGCCAGCAGCTCCGGGACAGGGGCTCGGGAGCAGTACTTC.